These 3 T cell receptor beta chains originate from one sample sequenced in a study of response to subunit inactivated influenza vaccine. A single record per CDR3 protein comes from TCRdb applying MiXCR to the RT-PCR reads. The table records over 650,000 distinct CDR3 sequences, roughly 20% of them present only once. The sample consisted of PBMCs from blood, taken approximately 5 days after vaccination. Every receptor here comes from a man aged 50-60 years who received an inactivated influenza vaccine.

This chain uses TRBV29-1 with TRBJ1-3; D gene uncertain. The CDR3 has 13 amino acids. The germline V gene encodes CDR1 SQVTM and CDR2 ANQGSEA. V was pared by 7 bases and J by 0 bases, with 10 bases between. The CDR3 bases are TGCAGCGCATACACCGGCTCTGGAAACACCATATATTTT. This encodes CSAYTGSGNTIYF.

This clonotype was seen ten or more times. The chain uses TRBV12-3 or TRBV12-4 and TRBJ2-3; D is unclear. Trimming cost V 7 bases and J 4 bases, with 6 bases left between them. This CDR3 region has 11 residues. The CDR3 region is CASTEADTQYF. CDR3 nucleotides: TGTGCCAGCACCGAGGCAGATACGCAGTATTTT.

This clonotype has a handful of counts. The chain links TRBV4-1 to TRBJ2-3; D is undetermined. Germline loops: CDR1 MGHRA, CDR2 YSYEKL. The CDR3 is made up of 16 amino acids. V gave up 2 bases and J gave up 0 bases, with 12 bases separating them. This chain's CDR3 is CASSQSLRTSTDTQYF. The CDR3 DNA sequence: TGCGCCAGCAGCCAATCCCTGAGGACCAGCACAGATACGCAGTATTTT.